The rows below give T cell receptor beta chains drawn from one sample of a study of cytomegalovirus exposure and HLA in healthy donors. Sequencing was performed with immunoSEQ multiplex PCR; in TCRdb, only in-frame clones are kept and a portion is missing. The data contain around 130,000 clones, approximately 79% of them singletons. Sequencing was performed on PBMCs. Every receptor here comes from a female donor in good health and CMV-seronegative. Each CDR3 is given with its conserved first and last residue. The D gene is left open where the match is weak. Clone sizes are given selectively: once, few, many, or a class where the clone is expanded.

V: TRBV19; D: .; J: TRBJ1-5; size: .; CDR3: CASSIGQNNQPQHF; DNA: TGTGCCAGTAGTATAGGGCAGAACAATCAGCCCCAGCATTTT
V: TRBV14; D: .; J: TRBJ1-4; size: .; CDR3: CASSKTVNNEKLFF; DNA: TGTGCCAGCAGCAAGACAGTTAACAATGAAAAACTGTTTTTT
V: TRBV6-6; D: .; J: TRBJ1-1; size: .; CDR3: CASSYAASEAFF; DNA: TGTGCCAGCAGTTATGCGGCTTCCGAAGCTTTCTTT
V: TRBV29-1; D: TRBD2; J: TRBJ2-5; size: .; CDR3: CSAGLAGGRETQYF; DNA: TGCAGCGCGGGACTAGCGGGAGGGCGAGAGACCCAGTACTTC
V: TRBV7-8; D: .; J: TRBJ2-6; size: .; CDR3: CASSPPGALEGANVLTF; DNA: TGTGCCAGCAGCCCCCCAGGGGCCCTGGAGGGGGCCAACGTCCTGACTTTC
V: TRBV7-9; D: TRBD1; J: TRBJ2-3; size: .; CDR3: CASSPTDRVWGLDTQYF; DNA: TGTGCCAGCAGCCCGACGGACAGGGTTTGGGGTCTGGATACGCAGTATTTT
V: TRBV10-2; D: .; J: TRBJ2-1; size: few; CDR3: CASTDLLLPDSYNEQFF; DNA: TGCGCCAGCACCGACCTATTATTACCTGACAGCTACAATGAGCAGTTCTTC
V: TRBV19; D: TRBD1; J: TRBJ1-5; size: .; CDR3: CASSPRTGGSNQPQHF; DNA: TGTGCCAGTAGTCCCCGGACAGGGGGCTCTAATCAGCCCCAGCATTTT
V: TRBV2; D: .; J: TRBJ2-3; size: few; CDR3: CASRKGGTVGDTQYF; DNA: TGTGCCAGCAGGAAGGGGGGGACGGTGGGGGATACGCAGTATTTT
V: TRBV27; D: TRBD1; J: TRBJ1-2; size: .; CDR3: CASSLRTGDNYGYTF; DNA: TGTGCCAGCAGTTTAAGGACAGGGGATAACTATGGCTACACCTTC
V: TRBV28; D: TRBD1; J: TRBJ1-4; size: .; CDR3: CASSLGSESGGGLFF; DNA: TGTGCCAGCAGTTTGGGCAGTGAATCAGGGGGAGGACTGTTTTTT
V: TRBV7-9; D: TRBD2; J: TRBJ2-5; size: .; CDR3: CASSPRLAEQETQYF; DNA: TGTGCCAGCAGCCCCCGACTAGCGGAGCAAGAGACCCAGTACTTC
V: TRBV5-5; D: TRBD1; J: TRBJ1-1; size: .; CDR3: CASSFDRGLAFF; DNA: TGTGCCAGCAGCTTCGACAGGGGGCTGGCTTTCTTT
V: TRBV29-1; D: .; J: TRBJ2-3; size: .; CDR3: CSAYPRDTEGADTQYF; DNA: TGCAGCGCCTACCCCCGGGACACCGAGGGTGCAGATACGCAGTATTTT
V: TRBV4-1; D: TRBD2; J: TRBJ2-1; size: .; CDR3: CASSPRLAGEGEQFF; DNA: TGCGCCAGCAGCCCCCGACTAGCGGGAGAGGGTGAGCAGTTCTTC
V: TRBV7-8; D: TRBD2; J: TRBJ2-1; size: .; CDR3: CASSSFTPLAGENEQFF; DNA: TGTGCCAGCAGCTCCTTTACCCCACTAGCGGGAGAAAATGAGCAGTTCTTC
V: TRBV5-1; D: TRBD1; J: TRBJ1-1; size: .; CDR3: CASSLDRGSEAFF; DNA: TGCGCCAGCAGCTTGGACAGGGGGAGCGAAGCTTTCTTT
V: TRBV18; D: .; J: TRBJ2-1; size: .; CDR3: CASSPLTGWNEQFF; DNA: TGTGCCAGCTCACCACTGACAGGCTGGAATGAGCAGTTCTTC
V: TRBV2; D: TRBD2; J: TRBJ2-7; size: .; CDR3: CASSVTSGWSYEQYF; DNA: TGTGCCAGCAGTGTGACTAGCGGGTGGTCCTACGAGCAGTACTTC
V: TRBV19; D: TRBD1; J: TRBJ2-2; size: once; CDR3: CASSKGEYRGGTGELFF; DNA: TGTGCCAGTAGCAAGGGGGAATACAGGGGCGGCACCGGGGAGCTGTTTTTT
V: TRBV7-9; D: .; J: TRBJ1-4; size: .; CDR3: CASSPKGHGDEKLFF; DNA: TGTGCCAGCAGCCCGAAGGGTCACGGGGATGAAAAACTGTTTTTT
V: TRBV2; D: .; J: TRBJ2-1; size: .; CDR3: CASSHGTYSSYNEQFF; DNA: TGTGCCAGCAGTCACGGGACTTACAGCTCCTACAATGAGCAGTTCTTC
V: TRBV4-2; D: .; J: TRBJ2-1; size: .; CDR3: CASSQDRRDEQFF; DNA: TGTGCCAGCAGCCAAGATCGCCGCGATGAGCAGTTCTTC
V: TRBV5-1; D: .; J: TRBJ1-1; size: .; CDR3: CASSLEVGQNTEAFF; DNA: TGCGCCAGCAGCTTGGAGGTAGGACAGAACACTGAAGCTTTCTTT
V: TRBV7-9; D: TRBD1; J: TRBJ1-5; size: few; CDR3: CASSLGTVNQPQHF; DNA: TGTGCCAGCAGCCTGGGGACAGTAAATCAGCCCCAGCATTTT
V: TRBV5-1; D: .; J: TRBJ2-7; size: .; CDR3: CASSLGQRALSYEQYF; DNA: TGCGCCAGCAGCTTGGGTCAGCGGGCCCTTTCCTACGAGCAGTACTTC
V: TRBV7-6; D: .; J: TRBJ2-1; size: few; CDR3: CASSSGQLYNEQFF; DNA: TGTGCCAGCAGCTCGGGACAACTATACAATGAGCAGTTCTTC
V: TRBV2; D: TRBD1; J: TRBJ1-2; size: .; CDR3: CASREGAFNYGYTF; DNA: TGTGCCAGCAGGGAGGGGGCATTTAACTATGGCTACACCTTC
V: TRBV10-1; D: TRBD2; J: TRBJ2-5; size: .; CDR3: CASSEIGLAGETQYF; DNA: TGCGCCAGCAGTGAGATTGGACTAGCAGGGGAGACCCAGTACTTC
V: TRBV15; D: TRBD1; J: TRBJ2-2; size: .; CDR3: CATSPRGTGVSGELFF; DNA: TGTGCCACCAGCCCTCGGGGGACAGGGGTTTCCGGGGAGCTGTTTTTT
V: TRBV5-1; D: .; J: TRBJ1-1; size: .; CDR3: CASSFGPTNTEAFF; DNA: TGCGCCAGCAGCTTTGGGCCGACGAACACTGAAGCTTTCTTT